Below, 29 T cell receptor beta chains from the same sample are listed, as sequenced in a study of T cells after yellow fever vaccination. Using its own MiXCR run on the 5' RACE reads, TCRdb lists one record per CDR3 protein. Of around 600,000 distinct CDR3 sequences in the sample, approximately 13% were seen once. Sequencing was performed on PBMCs, taken on the day of the yellow fever booster vaccination. These receptor sequences come from a man aged 25 to 40 who received the YFV17D yellow fever vaccine.

This chain joins TRBV29-1 and TRBJ2-1; TRBD1 or TRBD2 may be the D gene (6 bases each). Between the trimmed V and J ends, which lost 8 bases and 7 bases, there was a span of 24 bases. The CDR3 contains 15 residues. Germline V CDR1 and CDR2: SQVTM, ANQGSEA. The CDR3: CSPTLGLARGNEQFF. The CDR3 coding sequence is TGCAGCCCCACTTTGGGACTCGCCAGGGGTAATGAGCAGTTCTTC.

The rearrangement links TRBV5-4 to TRBJ2-1, with 7 bases lining up with TRBD1. CDR1 and CDR2 from the germline V gene are SGHNT and YYREEE (reference sequence). CDR3 length equals 16 residues. Losses at the gene ends were 0 bases for V and 8 bases for J; bases not matched to a gene: 11. The CDR3 region is CASSLATQGIGYEQFF. The CDR3 DNA reads TGTGCCAGCAGCTTGGCCACACAGGGGATTGGCTATGAGCAGTTCTTC. The full variable domain, its missing parts supplied by reference TRBV5-4 and TRBJ2-1, is ETGVTQSPTHLIKTRGQQVTLRCSSQSGHNTVSWYQQALGQGPQFIFQYYREEENGRGNFPPRFSGLQFPNYSSELNVNALELDDSALYLCASSLATQGIGYEQFFGPGTRLTVL.

This clonotype was observed a few times. The gene calls are TRBV9 and TRBJ2-5; 7 bases line up with TRBD2. The V and J ends lost 4 bases and 4 bases, in that order; junction bases with no gene match: 10. The germline V gene has CDR1 SGDLS and CDR2 YYNGEE. The CDR3 is made up of 15 amino acids. CDR3 bases: TGTGCCAGCAGCCTAGCTGACGCGGGAGTAGAGACCCAGTACTTC. It specifies CASSLADAGVETQYF.

This clonotype was observed a handful of times. This chain joins TRBV19 and TRBJ1-4; D is unclear. Trimming took 3 bases from V and 11 from J, leaving 10 bases between them. Germline loops: CDR1 LNHDA, CDR2 SQIVND (reference sequence). The CDR3 is 12 amino acids. The CDR3 reads CASSMAMGKLFF. DNA for the CDR3: TGTGCCAGTAGTATGGCCATGGGGAAACTGTTTTTT.

This clonotype appeared a few times. V and J are TRBV7-8 and TRBJ1-1; D gene unclear. Trimming took off 2 bases at V and 1 base at J, with 11 bases between the two ends. This CDR3 contains 15 residues. Per germline, CDR1 SGHVS and CDR2 FQNEAQ. The CDR3 here is CASSLSGLSNTEAFF. The CDR3 nucleotides read TGTGCCAGCAGCTTATCTGGGCTTTCGAACACTGAAGCTTTCTTT.

The chain carries TRBV12-3 or TRBV12-4 and TRBJ2-2, with D possibly matching TRBD2 (6 bases). This CDR3 is 16 amino acids long. Trimming stripped 5 bases from V and 5 bases from J, with 18 bases between. The CDR3 here is CASSPLTREDTGELFF. The DNA for the CDR3 is TGTGCCAGCAGTCCTCTGACGCGGGAAGATACCGGGGAGCTGTTTTTT.

This clonotype was seen more than once but under ten times. The chain is built from TRBV4-3 and TRBJ1-1; D is undetermined. Germline CDR1 reads LGHNA; CDR2 reads YSLEER. V lost 3 bases and J lost 4, with 15 bases in between. The CDR3 runs 15 residues. The chain's CDR3 is CASSHLTVTGTEAFF. The CDR3 DNA reads TGCGCCAGCAGCCACCTGACGGTGACTGGCACTGAAGCTTTCTTT.

The chain employs TRBV20-1 and TRBJ2-3; 10 nucleotides match TRBD2. The germline V gene encodes CDR1 DFQATT and CDR2 SNEGSKA (reference sequence). Trimming cost V 5 bases and J 2 bases; bases outside gene matches: 19. The CDR3 runs 19 residues. CDR3 coding DNA: TGCAGTGCTGAACGACTCGGGTACGGGACTAGCGACTACACAGATACGCAGTATTTT. This codes for CSAERLGYGTSDYTDTQYF.

The chain employs TRBV6-5 and TRBJ2-1; 7 nucleotides match TRBD2. CDR3 length: 15 amino acids. The trim removed 6 bases at V and 1 base at J, leaving 6 bases unmatched. CDR1 MNHEY and CDR2 SVGAGI come from the germline V gene. CDR3 coding DNA: TGTGCCAGCAGGTTAGCGGGCAATTCCTACAATGAGCAGTTCTTC. This translates into CASRLAGNSYNEQFF.

This clonotype was observed a handful of times. The chain links TRBV2 to TRBJ2-7; 8 bases fit TRBD2. With V trimmed by 3 bases and J by 4 bases, 8 bases remained unmatched. Looked up from germline, CDR1 is SNHLY and CDR2 is FYNNEI. CDR3 length: 15 residues. The CDR3 coding sequence is TGTGCCAGCAGTGACCGGGGGGGTCGCAAATACGAGCAGTACTTC. Amino acid sequence: CASSDRGGRKYEQYF.

This chain links TRBV20-1 with TRBJ2-7, with D possibly being TRBD1 (6 bases). The V end lost 5 bases, the J end lost 7 bases, and 15 bases lay between the germline ends. This CDR3 has 12 residues. Germline V lookup: CDR1 DFQATT, CDR2 SNEGSKA (reference sequence). CDR3 protein: CSAETGQGEQYF. The CDR3 DNA reads as TGCAGTGCTGAAACAGGGCAAGGGGAGCAGTACTTC.

The table lists this clonotype with a few counts. The CDR3 loop is CASSLNSGRGDEQFF. The CDR3 region has the DNA TGTGCCAGCAGCTTAAATAGCGGGAGAGGCGATGAGCAGTTCTTC. The rearrangement joins TRBV7-3 to TRBJ2-1; 9 nucleotides agree with TRBD2. CDR1 SGHTA and CDR2 FQGTGA come from the germline V gene. This CDR3 contains 15 residues. V dropped 1 base and J dropped 8; count of bases not matched to a gene: 6.

This chain connects TRBV12-3 or TRBV12-4 to TRBJ1-6, with D possibly being TRBD1 (5 bases). CDR3 size: 15 residues. The V gene lost 5 bases and the J gene lost 9 bases, with 17 bases spanning the gap. The CDR3 spells CASSHGTYVTSPLHF. The CDR3, as DNA: TGTGCCAGCAGTCATGGGACCTACGTAACTTCACCCCTCCACTTT.

The chain combines TRBV18 with TRBJ2-7; D possibly corresponds to TRBD2 (6 bases). This CDR3 region has 14 residues. CDR1 KGHSH and CDR2 LQKENI come from the germline V gene. Trimming pared 5 bases from V and 2 bases from J, leaving 13 bases between. The CDR3 reads CASSAGSGAYEQYF. Here the CDR3 DNA reads TGTGCCAGCTCAGCGGGTAGCGGTGCCTACGAGCAGTACTTC.

V gene TRBV28 combines with J gene TRBJ2-7; the D gene is possibly TRBD2 (7 bases). The CDR3 extends over 16 amino acids. V lost 5 bases and J 0 bases, leaving 17 bases between the germline ends. Germline assignment: CDR1 MDHEN and CDR2 SYDVKM. The CDR3: CASSAGGPTGSYEQYF. The CDR3 nucleotides are TGTGCCAGCAGTGCCGGGGGGCCTACTGGCTCCTACGAGCAGTACTTC.

CDR3: CASNGGGLGETQYF. In DNA, the CDR3 is TGTGCCAGCAACGGTGGAGGGCTCGGGGAGACCCAGTACTTC. The V and J genes are TRBV7-9 and TRBJ2-5; tentatively, D is TRBD2 (6 bases). Germline loops: CDR1 SEHNR, CDR2 FQNEAQ (reference sequence). The length of the CDR3 is 14 residues. The germline V and J ends were trimmed by 7 bases and 5 bases, with 17 bases remaining between them.

This clonotype was detected a few times. The J gene is TRBJ2-7, the V gene TRBV28; weak D call: TRBD1 (6 bases). CDR3 length: 18 residues. Germline CDR1 reads MDHEN; CDR2 reads SYDVKM. Trimming stripped 5 bases from V and 3 bases from J, with 26 bases between. CDR3: CASSNNERGQPKFYEQYF. DNA for the CDR3: TGTGCCAGCAGTAACAACGAACGAGGACAGCCCAAGTTCTACGAGCAGTACTTC.

This chain joins TRBV15 and TRBJ2-2; TRBD2 matches 11 bases. CDR3 length: 16 amino acids. Unmatched junction bases numbered 3, after V lost 1 base and J lost 5 bases. CDR1 is LNHNV, CDR2 YYDKDF, per germline (reference sequence). CDR3 region: CATSRVSGRGTGELFF. The CDR3 nucleotides are TGTGCCACCAGCAGAGTTAGCGGGAGGGGTACCGGGGAGCTGTTTTTT.

The rearrangement links TRBV5-1 to TRBJ2-2, with D perhaps assigned TRBD1 or TRBD2 (6 bases each). Trimming cost V 4 bases and J 0 bases, with 13 bases left between them. This CDR3 comprises 16 residues. Germline assignment: CDR1 SGHRS and CDR2 YFSETQ. The CDR3 region is CASSPGGGTNTGELFF. The CDR3 region has the DNA TGCGCCAGCAGCCCCGGAGGGGGAACGAACACCGGGGAGCTGTTTTTT.

V gene TRBV5-1 combines with J gene TRBJ1-1, with unresolved D. The CDR3 contains 12 residues. CDR1 and CDR2 from the germline V gene are SGHRS and YFSETQ. The V gene lost 3 bases and the J gene lost 11 bases, with 14 bases spanning the gap. The CDR3 here is CASSSTDTSAFF. The CDR3 DNA reads TGCGCCAGCAGCTCAACCGACACGAGTGCTTTCTTT.

This chain uses TRBV6-1 with TRBJ2-7; D is ambiguous. The CDR3 is 12 residues long. Germline V gene sequence: CDR1 MNHNS, CDR2 SASEGT. V lost 4 bases to trimming and J lost 1 base, with 5 bases between them. The CDR3 reads CASSVRSYEQYF. The CDR3 DNA sequence: TGTGCCAGCAGTGTAAGATCCTACGAGCAGTACTTC.

The chain couples TRBV11-2 to TRBJ2-3; D is undetermined. CDR1 and CDR2 from the germline V gene are SGHAT and FQNNGV. Trimming stripped 7 bases from V and 3 bases from J, with 20 bases between. The CDR3 extends over 16 amino acids. This CDR3 is CASNLATPSLTDTQYF. The CDR3 DNA reads TGTGCCAGCAATCTCGCAACCCCAAGCCTAACAGATACGCAGTATTTT.

This chain joins TRBV18 and TRBJ2-3; D is perhaps TRBD2 (6 bases). The V end lost 3 bases, the J end lost 2 bases, and 12 bases lay between the germline ends. Germline CDR1 reads KGHSH; CDR2 reads LQKENI. The CDR3 extends over 15 amino acids. This chain's CDR3 is CASSPLSGYTDTQYF. The CDR3 nucleotides read TGTGCCAGCTCACCCCTTAGCGGATACACAGATACGCAGTATTTT.

CDR3 DNA sequence: TGTGCCAGCAGTGAATTGACCGGGGAGCTGTTTTTT. Its translation: CASSELTGELFF. The chain links TRBV2 to TRBJ2-2; D gene ambiguous. Trimming removed 2 bases at V and 5 bases at J, with 3 bases between. The CDR3 has 12 amino acids. Germline-derived CDR1 and CDR2 are SNHLY and FYNNEI.

The chain employs TRBV29-1 and TRBJ2-7, with 12 bases fitting TRBD1. Per the germline V gene, CDR1 is SQVTM and CDR2 is ANQGSEA. V lost 0 bases, J lost 6 bases, and 9 bases stayed unmatched. CDR3 length equals 16 residues. The CDR3 protein is CSVEDVGTGGRGEQYF. CDR3 coding DNA: TGCAGCGTTGAAGACGTTGGGACAGGGGGCCGGGGCGAGCAGTACTTC.

This clonotype was observed once. The chain combines TRBV29-1 with TRBJ1-1; D might be TRBD1 (5 bases). In germline, CDR1 is SQVTM, CDR2 ANQGSEA. There are 12 residues in the CDR3. Trimming shortened V by 7 bases and J by 5 bases, and 14 bases separated the two germline ends. The CDR3 region is CSGGRGGTEAFF. CDR3 sequence (DNA): TGCAGCGGTGGCCGCGGGGGGACTGAAGCTTTCTTT.

The V gene is TRBV6-5, the J gene TRBJ2-3; 8 bases match TRBD2. CDR1 is MNHEY, CDR2 SVGAGI, per germline. V lost 5 bases to trimming and J lost 6 bases; unmatched junction nucleotides: 7. CDR3 size: 14 residues. The CDR3 coding sequence is TGTGCCAGCAGTAACTTAGCGGGGAGGGATACGCAGTATTTT. Amino acids: CASSNLAGRDTQYF.

CDR3 protein: CSGSRYYTEAFF. DNA for the CDR3: TGCAGCGGTAGCCGGTATTACACTGAAGCTTTCTTT. The chain recombines TRBV29-1 with TRBJ1-1; D gene uncertain. Germline-derived CDR1 and CDR2 are SQVTM and ANQGSEA. V lost 7 bases and J lost 3, with 12 bases in between. CDR3 size: 12 residues. Full variable domain (rest looked up from reference TRBV29-1 and TRBJ1-1): SAVISQKPSRDICQRGTSLTIQCQVDSQVTMMFWYRQQPGQSLTLIATANQGSEATYESGFVIDKFPISRPNLTFSTLTVSNMSPEDSSIYLCSGSRYYTEAFFGQGTRLTVV.

This clonotype came up a few times. This sequence joins TRBV20-1 and TRBJ2-5; 14 bases are a match to TRBD2. The trim removed 4 bases at V and 3 bases at J, leaving 4 bases unmatched. The length of the CDR3 is 15 residues. CDR1 is DFQATT, CDR2 SNEGSKA, per germline (reference sequence). Here the CDR3 DNA reads TGCAGTGCTACCCGACTAGCGGGAGGGAAAGAGACCCAGTACTTC. It codes for CSATRLAGGKETQYF.